The clone carrying this TCR beta chain has just one count. In the source study's methods: Amplification of reference gene primers provided the estimated nucleated cell counts. The method was immunoSEQ multiplex PCR; TCRdb's version includes in-frame clones alone and lacks a portion of them. D and trimming come from the DNA, and the V and J calls and clone size come from that table. Of about 190,000 clones listed, 80% to 90% are singletons. V was pared by 3 bases and J by 6 bases, with 9 bases between. Germline V gene data show CDR1 as MNHNY and CDR2 as SVGAGI (reference sequence). The CDR3 covers 13 residues. The source of the sample is a study of blood T cell repertoires in COVID-19. Whole-study context: Acute and convalescent COVID-19 specimens originated in the United States, Italy and Spain. T cells, B-cell-depleted T cells, or PBMCs provided the cDNA or gDNA that served as material.

The specimen was peripheral blood. The genes are TRBV6-6 and TRBJ1-5; D may be TRBD1 (5 bases). The sequence came from a man aged 25-40 years with active or convalescent COVID-19. The CDR3 DNA sequence: TGTGCCAGCAGTTATGGAGGGGTTCAGCCCCAGCATTTT. Amino acids: CASSYGGVQPQHF.